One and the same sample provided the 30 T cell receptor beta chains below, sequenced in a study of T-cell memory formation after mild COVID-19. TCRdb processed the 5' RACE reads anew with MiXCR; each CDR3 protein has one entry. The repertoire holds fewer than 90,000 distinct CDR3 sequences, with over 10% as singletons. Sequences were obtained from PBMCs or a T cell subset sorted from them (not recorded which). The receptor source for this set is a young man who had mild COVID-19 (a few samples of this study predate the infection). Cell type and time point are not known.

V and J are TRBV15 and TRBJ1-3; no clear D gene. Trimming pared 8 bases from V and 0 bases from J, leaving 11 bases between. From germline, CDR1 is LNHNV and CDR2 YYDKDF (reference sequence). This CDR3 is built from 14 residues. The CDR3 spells CATGPTLSGNTIYF. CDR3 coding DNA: TGTGCCACCGGACCCACACTCTCTGGAAACACCATATATTTT.

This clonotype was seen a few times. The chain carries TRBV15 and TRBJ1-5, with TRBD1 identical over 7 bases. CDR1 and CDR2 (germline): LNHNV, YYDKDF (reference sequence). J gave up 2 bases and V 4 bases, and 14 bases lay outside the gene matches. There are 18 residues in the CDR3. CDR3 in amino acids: CATSKPQTGLVGNQPQHF. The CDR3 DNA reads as TGTGCCACCAGCAAGCCCCAGACAGGGCTAGTGGGCAATCAGCCCCAGCATTTT.

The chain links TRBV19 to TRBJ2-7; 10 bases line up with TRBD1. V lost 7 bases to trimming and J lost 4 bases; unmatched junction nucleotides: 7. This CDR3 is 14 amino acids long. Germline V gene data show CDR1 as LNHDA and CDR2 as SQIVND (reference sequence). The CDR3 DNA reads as TGTGCCAGTAACTCCAGACAGGGGGCATACGAGCAGTACTTC. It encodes CASNSRQGAYEQYF.

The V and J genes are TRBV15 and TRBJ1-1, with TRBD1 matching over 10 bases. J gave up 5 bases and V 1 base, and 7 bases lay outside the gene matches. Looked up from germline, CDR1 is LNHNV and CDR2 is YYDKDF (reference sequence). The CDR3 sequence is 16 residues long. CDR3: CATSRAGTGAGTEAFF. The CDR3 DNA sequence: TGTGCCACCAGCAGAGCCGGGACAGGGGCGGGTACTGAAGCTTTCTTT.

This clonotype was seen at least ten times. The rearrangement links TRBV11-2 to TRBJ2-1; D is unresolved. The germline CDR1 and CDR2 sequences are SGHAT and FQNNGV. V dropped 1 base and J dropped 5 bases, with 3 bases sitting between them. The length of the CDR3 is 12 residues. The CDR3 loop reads CASSLVHNEQFF. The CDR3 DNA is TGTGCCAGCAGCTTAGTCCACAATGAGCAGTTCTTC.

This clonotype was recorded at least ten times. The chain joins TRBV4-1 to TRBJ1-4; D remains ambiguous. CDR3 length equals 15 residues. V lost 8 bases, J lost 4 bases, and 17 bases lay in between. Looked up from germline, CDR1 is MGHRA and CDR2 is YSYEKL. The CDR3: CASLNPGSGNEKLFF. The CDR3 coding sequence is TGCGCCAGCCTAAACCCCGGGTCAGGTAATGAAAAACTGTTTTTT.

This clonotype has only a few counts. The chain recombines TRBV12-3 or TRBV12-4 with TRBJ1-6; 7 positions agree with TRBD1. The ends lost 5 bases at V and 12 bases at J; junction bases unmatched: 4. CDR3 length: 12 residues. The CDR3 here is CASSDRVRPLHF. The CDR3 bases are TGTGCCAGCAGTGACAGGGTGCGACCCCTCCACTTT.

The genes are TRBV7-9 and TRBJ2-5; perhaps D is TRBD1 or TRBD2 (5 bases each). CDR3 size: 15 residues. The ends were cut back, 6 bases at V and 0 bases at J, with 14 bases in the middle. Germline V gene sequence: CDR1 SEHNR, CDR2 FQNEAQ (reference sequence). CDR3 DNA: TGTGCCAGCAGTTCCGGGACCGAGTACCAAGAGACCCAGTACTTC. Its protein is CASSSGTEYQETQYF.

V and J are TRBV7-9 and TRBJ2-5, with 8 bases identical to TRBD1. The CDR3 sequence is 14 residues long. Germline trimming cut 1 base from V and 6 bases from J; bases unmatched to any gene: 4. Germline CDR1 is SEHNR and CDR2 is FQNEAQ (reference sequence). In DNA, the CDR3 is TGTGCCAGCAGCTTAGGCAGGGGGCGAAAGACCCAGTACTTC. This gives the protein CASSLGRGRKTQYF.

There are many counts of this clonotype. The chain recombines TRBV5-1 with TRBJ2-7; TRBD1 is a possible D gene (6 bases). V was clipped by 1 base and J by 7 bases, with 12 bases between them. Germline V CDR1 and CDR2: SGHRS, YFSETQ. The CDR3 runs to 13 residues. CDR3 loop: CASSLTGFGEQYV. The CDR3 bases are TGCGCCAGCAGCTTGACAGGGTTCGGGGAGCAGTACGTC.

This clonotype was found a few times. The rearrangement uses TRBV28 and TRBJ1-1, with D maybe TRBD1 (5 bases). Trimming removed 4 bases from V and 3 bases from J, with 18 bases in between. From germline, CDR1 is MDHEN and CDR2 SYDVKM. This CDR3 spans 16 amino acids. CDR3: CASSWEVRGMDTEAFF. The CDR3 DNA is TGTGCCAGCAGTTGGGAAGTTAGGGGAATGGACACTGAAGCTTTCTTT.

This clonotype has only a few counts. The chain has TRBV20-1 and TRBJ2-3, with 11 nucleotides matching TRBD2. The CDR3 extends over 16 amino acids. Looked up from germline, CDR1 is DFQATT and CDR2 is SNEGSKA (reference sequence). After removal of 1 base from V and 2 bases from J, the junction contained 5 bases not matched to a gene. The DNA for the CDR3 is TGCAGTGCTAGAGGGGGACTAGCGGACCCCACAGATACGCAGTATTTT. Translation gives CSARGGLADPTDTQYF.

CDR3 region: CSARGGGGWSETQYF. The DNA of the CDR3 is TGCAGTGCTAGAGGAGGGGGAGGTTGGTCAGAGACCCAGTACTTC. The genes are TRBV20-1 and TRBJ2-5; either TRBD1 or TRBD2 may fit D (6 bases each). CDR1 and CDR2 from the germline V gene are DFQATT and SNEGSKA (reference sequence). This CDR3 comprises 15 residues. V was shortened by 1 base and J by 4 bases, with 16 bases between the two germline ends.

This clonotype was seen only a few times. The CDR3 DNA is TGCGCCAGCAGCCGCCGGGGGATACCCGGCAACACCATATATTTT. Protein sequence: CASSRRGIPGNTIYF. The chain carries TRBV5-1 and TRBJ1-3; TRBD1 might be the D (5 bases). From germline, CDR1 is SGHRS and CDR2 YFSETQ. V shed 4 bases and J shed 7 bases, with 18 bases lying between them. The CDR3 loop spans 15 amino acids.

CDR3 region: CAWSGRQGNQPQHF. DNA for the CDR3: TGTGCCTGGAGTGGGCGTCAGGGCAATCAGCCCCAGCATTTT. The gene calls are TRBV30 and TRBJ1-5; D not certain. Germline assignment: CDR1 GTSNPN and CDR2 SVGIG (reference sequence). The CDR3 spans 14 residues. V lost 1 base and J 2 bases, leaving 9 bases between the germline ends.

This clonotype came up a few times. The CDR3 DNA reads as TGTGCCAGCAGCTTAGGGGAGGGGGCCTCGTACAATGAGCAGTTCTTC. Residues: CASSLGEGASYNEQFF. The chain couples TRBV9 to TRBJ2-1; TRBD1 or TRBD2 may be the D gene (7 bases each). CDR1 is SGDLS and CDR2 is YYNGEE in the germline V gene. V lost 4 bases to trimming and J lost 4 bases, with 18 bases between them. CDR3 length equals 16 residues.

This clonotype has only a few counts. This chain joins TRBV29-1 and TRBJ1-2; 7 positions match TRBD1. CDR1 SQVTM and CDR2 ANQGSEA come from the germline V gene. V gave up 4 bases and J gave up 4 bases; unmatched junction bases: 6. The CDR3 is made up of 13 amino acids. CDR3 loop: CSVGTTGVYGYTF. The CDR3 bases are TGCAGCGTTGGAACCACAGGGGTCTATGGCTACACCTTC. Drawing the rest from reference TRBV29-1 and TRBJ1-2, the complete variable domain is SAVISQKPSRDICQRGTSLTIQCQVDSQVTMMFWYRQQPGQSLTLIATANQGSEATYESGFVIDKFPISRPNLTFSTLTVSNMSPEDSSIYLCSVGTTGVYGYTFGSGTRLTVV.

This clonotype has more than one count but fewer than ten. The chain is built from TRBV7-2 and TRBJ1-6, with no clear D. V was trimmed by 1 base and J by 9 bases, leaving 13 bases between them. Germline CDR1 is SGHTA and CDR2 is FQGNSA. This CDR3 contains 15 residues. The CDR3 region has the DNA TGTGCCAGCAGCTTAGTGGGCAGTGAGGGTTCACCCCTCCACTTT. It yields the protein CASSLVGSEGSPLHF.

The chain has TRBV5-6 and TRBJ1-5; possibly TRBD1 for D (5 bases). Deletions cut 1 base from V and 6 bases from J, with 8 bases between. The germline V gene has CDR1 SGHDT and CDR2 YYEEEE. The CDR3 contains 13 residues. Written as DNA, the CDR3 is TGTGCCAGCAGCTTGTTCGGGGGTCAGCCCCAGCATTTT. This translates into CASSLFGGQPQHF.

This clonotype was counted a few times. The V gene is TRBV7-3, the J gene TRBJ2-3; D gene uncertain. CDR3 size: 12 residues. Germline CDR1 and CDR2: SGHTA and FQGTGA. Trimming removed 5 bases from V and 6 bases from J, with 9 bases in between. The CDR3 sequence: CASSMSPDTQYF. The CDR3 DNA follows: TGTGCCAGCAGCATGTCCCCGGATACGCAGTATTTT. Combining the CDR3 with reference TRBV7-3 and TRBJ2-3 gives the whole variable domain GAGVSQTPSNKVTEKGKYVELRCDPISGHTALYWYRQSLGQGPEFLIYFQGTGAADDSGLPNDRFFAVRPEGSVSTLKIQRTERGDSAVYLCASSMSPDTQYFGPGTRLTVL.

CDR3: CSARGTSGGASRQQFF. DNA of the CDR3: TGCAGTGCTAGGGGAACTAGCGGGGGGGCTAGTAGGCAGCAGTTCTTC. The chain couples TRBV20-1 to TRBJ2-1; TRBD2 matches at 13 bases. Unmatched junction bases numbered 13, after V lost 3 bases and J lost 11 bases. The germline CDR1 and CDR2 sequences are DFQATT and SNEGSKA (reference sequence). The CDR3 totals 16 residues.

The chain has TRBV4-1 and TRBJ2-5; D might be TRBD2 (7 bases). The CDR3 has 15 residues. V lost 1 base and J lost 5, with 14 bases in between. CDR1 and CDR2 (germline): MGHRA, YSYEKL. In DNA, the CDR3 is TGCGCCAGCAGCCAAGTAAGGGGAGGGGGGGAGACCCAGTACTTC. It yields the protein CASSQVRGGGETQYF.

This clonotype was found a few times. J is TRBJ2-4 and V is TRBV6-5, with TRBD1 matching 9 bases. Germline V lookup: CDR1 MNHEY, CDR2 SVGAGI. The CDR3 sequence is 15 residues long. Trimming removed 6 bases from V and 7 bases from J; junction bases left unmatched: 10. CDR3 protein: CASSSGTGNWNIQYF. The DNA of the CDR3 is TGTGCCAGCAGCAGCGGGACAGGGAATTGGAACATTCAGTACTTC.

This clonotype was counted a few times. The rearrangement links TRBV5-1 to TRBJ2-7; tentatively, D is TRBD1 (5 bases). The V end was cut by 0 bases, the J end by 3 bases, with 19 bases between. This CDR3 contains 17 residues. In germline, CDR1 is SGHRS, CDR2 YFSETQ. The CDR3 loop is CASSLEGSYTPNYEQYF. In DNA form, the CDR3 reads TGCGCCAGCAGCTTGGAGGGGTCCTACACCCCCAACTACGAGCAGTACTTC.

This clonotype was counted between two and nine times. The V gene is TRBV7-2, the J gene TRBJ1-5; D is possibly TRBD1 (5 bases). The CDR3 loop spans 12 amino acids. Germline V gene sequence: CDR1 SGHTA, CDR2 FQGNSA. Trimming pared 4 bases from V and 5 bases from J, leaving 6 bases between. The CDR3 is CASSWGDQPQHF. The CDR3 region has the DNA TGTGCCAGCAGCTGGGGGGATCAGCCCCAGCATTTT.

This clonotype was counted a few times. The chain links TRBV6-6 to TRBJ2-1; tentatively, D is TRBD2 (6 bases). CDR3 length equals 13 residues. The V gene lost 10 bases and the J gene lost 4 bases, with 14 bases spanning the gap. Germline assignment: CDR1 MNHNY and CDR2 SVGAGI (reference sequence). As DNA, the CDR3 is TGTGCCATCGGAGGGGCGCCTTACAATGAGCAGTTCTTC. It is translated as CAIGGAPYNEQFF.

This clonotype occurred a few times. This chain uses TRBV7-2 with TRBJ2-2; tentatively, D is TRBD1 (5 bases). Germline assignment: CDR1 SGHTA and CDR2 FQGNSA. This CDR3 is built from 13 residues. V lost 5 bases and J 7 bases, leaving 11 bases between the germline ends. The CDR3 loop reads CASSARQSGELFF. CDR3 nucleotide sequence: TGTGCCAGCAGCGCAAGACAGAGCGGGGAGCTGTTTTTT.

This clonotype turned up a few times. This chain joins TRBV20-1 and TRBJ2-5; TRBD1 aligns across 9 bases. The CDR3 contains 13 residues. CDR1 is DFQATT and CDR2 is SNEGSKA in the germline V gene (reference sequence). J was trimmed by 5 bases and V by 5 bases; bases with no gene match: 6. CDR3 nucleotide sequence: TGCAGTGCTCCGAGGGACAGGGTTGAGACCCAGTACTTC. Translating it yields CSAPRDRVETQYF.

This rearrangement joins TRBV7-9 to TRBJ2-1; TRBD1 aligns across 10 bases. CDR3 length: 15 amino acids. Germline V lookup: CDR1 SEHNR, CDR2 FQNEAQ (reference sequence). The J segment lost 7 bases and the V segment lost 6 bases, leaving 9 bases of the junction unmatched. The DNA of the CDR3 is TGTGCCAGCAGGGAGACAGGGGGCATCCGGAATGAGCAGTTCTTC. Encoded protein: CASRETGGIRNEQFF.

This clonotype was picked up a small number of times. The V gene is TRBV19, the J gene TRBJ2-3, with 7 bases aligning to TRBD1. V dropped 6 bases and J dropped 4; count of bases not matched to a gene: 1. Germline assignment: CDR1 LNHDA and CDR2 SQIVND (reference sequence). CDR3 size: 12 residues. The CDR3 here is CASSGTADTQYF. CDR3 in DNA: TGTGCCAGTAGCGGGACAGCAGATACGCAGTATTTT.